Each of the 5 T cell receptor beta chains below was sequenced from the same sample in a study of cytomegalovirus exposure and HLA in healthy donors. Primers: 60 Vbeta forward and 13 Jbeta reverse. Here immunoSEQ multiplex PCR was the method, and the copy in TCRdb shows in-frame clones only, minus some. The repertoire has under 200,000 clones, roughly 80% of them found once; the top ten carry more than 2%. Specimen: PBMCs. These receptors were obtained from a man in his 60s in good health and CMV-seronegative.

V usage is TRBV5-6 and J usage is TRBJ2-5; 9 bases are a match to TRBD1. Trimming cost V 5 bases and J 2 bases; bases outside gene matches: 19. The CDR3 extends over 19 amino acids. Germline CDR1 reads SGHDT; CDR2 reads YYEEEE. CDR3 in amino acids: CASRGVPGQGEGTQETQYF. CDR3 sequence (DNA): TGTGCCAGCAGAGGAGTCCCGGGACAGGGAGAGGGGACTCAAGAGACCCAGTACTTC.

This chain links TRBV9 with TRBJ2-5; a possible D gene is TRBD2 (6 bases). The CDR3 extends over 17 amino acids. V lost 3 bases and J 0 bases, leaving 18 bases between the germline ends. Per germline, CDR1 SGDLS and CDR2 YYNGEE. The CDR3 DNA sequence: TGTGCCAGCAGCGACAGGATGTTAGCGGATAACCAAGAGACCCAGTACTTC. As protein: CASSDRMLADNQETQYF.

The chain uses TRBV7-6 and TRBJ1-1, with D perhaps TRBD1 (6 bases). CDR1 SGHVS and CDR2 FNYEAQ come from the germline V gene. The ends were cut back, 1 base at V and 7 bases at J, with 13 bases in the middle. The CDR3 extends over 14 amino acids. The CDR3 sequence is CASSLGTARDEAFF. In DNA form, the CDR3 reads TGTGCCAGCAGCTTAGGGACAGCAAGGGATGAAGCTTTCTTT.

This clone was counted only a few times. J is TRBJ1-5 and V is TRBV28; D might be TRBD1 (5 bases). Germline V gives CDR1 MDHEN, CDR2 SYDVKM. Trimming took 5 bases from V and 4 from J, leaving 15 bases between them. CDR3 length: 15 residues. The CDR3, as DNA: TGTGCCAGCAGTAGACGTGGAGGGACGAATCAGCCCCAGCATTTT. It specifies CASSRRGGTNQPQHF. Filled out from reference TRBV28 and TRBJ1-5, the complete variable domain reads DVKVTQSSRYLVKRTGEKVFLECVQDMDHENMFWYRQDPGLGLRLIYFSYDVKMKEKGDIPEGYSVSREKKERFSLILESASTNQTSMYLCASSRRGGTNQPQHFGDGTRLSIL.

The chain is built from TRBV7-9 and TRBJ2-7; TRBD2 might be the D (5 bases). Trimming shortened V by 1 base and J by 6 bases, and 13 bases separated the two germline ends. This CDR3 has 14 amino acids. CDR1 SEHNR and CDR2 FQNEAQ come from the germline V gene (reference sequence). The CDR3 DNA sequence: TGTGCCAGCAGCTTAGAGAGGGATGCGCGCGAGCAGTACTTC. Translation gives CASSLERDAREQYF. Based on the CDR3 plus reference TRBV7-9 and TRBJ2-7, the full variable domain is DTGVSQNPRHKITKRGQNVTFRCDPISEHNRLYWYRQTLGQGPEFLTYFQNEAQLEKSRLLSDRFSAERPKGSFSTLEIQRTEQGDSAMYLCASSLERDAREQYFGPGTRLTVT.